This record looks at one T cell receptor beta chain sequence and its context. The antigen is unknown. Every patient was affected by relapse after autologous stem cell transplantation, while exposure to brentuximab vedotin was not uniform. This specimen belongs to a study of PD-1 blockade in classical Hodgkin lymphoma. Study-wide findings and caveats: There was a significant rise in CD4+ TCR diversity by C4D1, with no such rise for CD8+. According to reports, newly diagnosed patients had lower baseline TCR diversity than healthy donors, and relapsed/refractory patients had lower baseline TCR diversity still. Possible causes of repertoire differences, disease activity or prior therapy, remain undefined.

Produced via immunoSEQ multiplex PCR; TCRdb's table is partial and in-frame only. The profile shows approximately 17,000 clones, 75% to 90% of them singletons. The sample here was peripheral blood mononuclear cells (PBMCs), taken at baseline. This TCR was sampled from a human donor with classical Hodgkin lymphoma.

The CDR3 loop is CASSITPQSSYEQYF. CDR3 coding DNA: TGTGCCAGTAGTATTACGCCCCAGAGCTCCTACGAGCAGTACTTC. The chain recombines TRBV19 with TRBJ2-7; D unresolved. This CDR3 spans 15 amino acids. Germline CDR1 is LNHDA and CDR2 is SQIVND (reference sequence). V lost 3 bases and J lost 0, with 12 bases in between.